Included here is one T cell receptor beta chain sequence, with context. Its specificity is not known. The V gene lost 3 bases and the J gene lost 6 bases, with 12 bases spanning the gap. Per the germline V gene, CDR1 is KGHSH and CDR2 is LQKENI. The CDR3 has 14 residues. These data belong to a study of yellow fever vaccine responses in identical twins. Whole-study results and caveats: Twins reportedly had a vaccine T cell response that seemed partly convergent, partly personalized.

TCRdb fed the RT-PCR reads into MiXCR, producing one record per CDR3 protein. The repertoire has under 20,000 distinct CDR3 sequences, about two thirds of them found once; the top ten carry around 2%. Sequences were derived from T cells from blood (PBMCs), unsorted or a sorted subset (not recorded which), sampled before or after yellow fever vaccination (not recorded which). The genes are TRBV18 and TRBJ2-1; D may correspond to TRBD1 or TRBD2 (6 bases each). The source is a woman aged 18-30 years who received the yellow fever vaccine. The CDR3 DNA reads as TGTGCCAGCTCACCCGAGGGGGGAAGCAATGAGCAGTTCTTC. Translated: CASSPEGGSNEQFF. The entire variable domain, with the rest obtained from reference TRBV18 and TRBJ2-1, is as follows: NAGVMQNPRHLVRRRGQEARLRCSPMKGHSHVYWYRQLPEEGLKFMVYLQKENIIDESGMPKERFSAEFPKEGPSILRIQQVVRGDSAAYFCASSPEGGSNEQFFGPGTRLTVL.